This T cell receptor beta chain was found in a study of Tregs in tolerant kidney transplant recipients. Study as a whole: Mixed chimerism was transient after nonmyeloablative marrow transplants from related graft donors.

CDR3 length: 13 amino acids. CDR1 is SGHNT, CDR2 YYREEE, per germline (reference sequence). Trimming left V 2 bases short and J 1 base short, with 6 bases between. The assay was immunoSEQ multiplex PCR, and TCRdb's table has in-frame clones only and misses some. The sample includes tens of thousands of clones, 98% of them seen just once. Unstimulated Tregs (CD4+CD25+CD127-) and CD4+CD25- non-Tregs were sorted from PBMCs. Source: CD4+ T cells from blood, taken before the transplant. The receptor was derived from a human donor who received a combined kidney and bone marrow transplant. The chain links TRBV5-4 to TRBJ2-5; D is uncertain. In DNA, the CDR3 is TGTGCCAGCAGCTTCCACAGCCAAGAGACCCAGTACTTC. Protein: CASSFHSQETQYF.